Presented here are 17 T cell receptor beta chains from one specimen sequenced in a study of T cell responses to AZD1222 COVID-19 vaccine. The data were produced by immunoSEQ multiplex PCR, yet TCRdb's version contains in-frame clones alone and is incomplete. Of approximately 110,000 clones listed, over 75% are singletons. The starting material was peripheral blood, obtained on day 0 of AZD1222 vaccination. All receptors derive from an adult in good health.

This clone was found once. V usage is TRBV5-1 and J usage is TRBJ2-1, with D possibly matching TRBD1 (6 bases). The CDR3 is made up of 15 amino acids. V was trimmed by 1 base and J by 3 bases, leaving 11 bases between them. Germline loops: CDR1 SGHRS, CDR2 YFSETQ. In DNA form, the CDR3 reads TGCGCCAGCAGCTTGACAGGGACGGGCTACAATGAGCAGTTCTTC. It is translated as CASSLTGTGYNEQFF.

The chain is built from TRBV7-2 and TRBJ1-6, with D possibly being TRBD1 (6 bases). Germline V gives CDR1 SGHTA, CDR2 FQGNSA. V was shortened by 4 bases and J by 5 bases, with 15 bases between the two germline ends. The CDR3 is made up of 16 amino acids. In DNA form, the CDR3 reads TGTGCCAGCAGCTCCCCCCTAACAGGGCATAATTCACCCCTCCACTTT. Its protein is CASSSPLTGHNSPLHF.

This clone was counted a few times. CDR3 DNA sequence: TGTGCCAGCAGCCTCGGACAGCAAGAGACCCAGTACTTC. Its protein is CASSLGQQETQYF. The V call is TRBV6-2 or TRBV6-3, the J call TRBJ2-5; a possible D gene is TRBD1 (6 bases). CDR1 MNHEY and CDR2 SVGEGT come from the germline V gene. V lost 6 bases and J lost 2, with 10 bases in between. CDR3 length: 13 residues.

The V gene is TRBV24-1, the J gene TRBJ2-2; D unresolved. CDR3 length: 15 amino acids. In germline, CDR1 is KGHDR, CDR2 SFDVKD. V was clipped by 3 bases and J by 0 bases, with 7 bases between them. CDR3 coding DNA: TGTGCCACCAGTGATCTAAGGGCGAACACCGGGGAGCTGTTTTTT. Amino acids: CATSDLRANTGELFF.

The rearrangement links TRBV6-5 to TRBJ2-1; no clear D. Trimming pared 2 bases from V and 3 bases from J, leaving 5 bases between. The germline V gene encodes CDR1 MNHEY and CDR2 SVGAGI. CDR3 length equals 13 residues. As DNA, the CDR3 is TGTGCCAGCAGTTACGGGAACTACAATGAGCAGTTCTTC. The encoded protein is CASSYGNYNEQFF.

CDR3 in DNA: TGCGCCAGCAGCTTGGCCGGGACTAGCGGGAGCCCAGATACGCAGTATTTT. This encodes CASSLAGTSGSPDTQYF. This chain connects TRBV5-1 to TRBJ2-3; 14 positions match TRBD2. The V gene's germline CDR1 is SGHRS and CDR2 YFSETQ. The CDR3 spans 17 residues. Trimming cost V 0 bases and J 4 bases; bases outside gene matches: 4.

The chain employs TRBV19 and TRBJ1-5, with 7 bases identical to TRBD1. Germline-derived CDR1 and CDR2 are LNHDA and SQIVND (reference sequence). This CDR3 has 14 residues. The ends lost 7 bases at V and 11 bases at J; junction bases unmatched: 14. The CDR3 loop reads CASNPPQGHWAQHF. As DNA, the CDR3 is TGTGCCAGTAACCCCCCACAGGGGCATTGGGCCCAGCATTTT.

The CDR3 coding sequence is TGTGCCAGCAGCCTCACTGACAGGAGGGGAAACAATGAGCAGTTCTTC. Translation gives CASSLTDRRGNNEQFF. This chain links TRBV7-2 with TRBJ2-1; tentatively, D is TRBD1 or TRBD2 (6 bases each). V dropped 5 bases and J dropped 5 bases, with 19 bases sitting between them. CDR1 SGHTA and CDR2 FQGNSA come from the germline V gene. This CDR3 contains 16 residues.

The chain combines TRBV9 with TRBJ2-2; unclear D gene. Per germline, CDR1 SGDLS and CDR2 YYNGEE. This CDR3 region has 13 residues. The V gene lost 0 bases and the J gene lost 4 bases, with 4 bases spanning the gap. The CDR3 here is CASSVDLTGELFF. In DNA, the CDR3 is TGTGCCAGCAGCGTAGATCTCACCGGGGAGCTGTTTTTT.

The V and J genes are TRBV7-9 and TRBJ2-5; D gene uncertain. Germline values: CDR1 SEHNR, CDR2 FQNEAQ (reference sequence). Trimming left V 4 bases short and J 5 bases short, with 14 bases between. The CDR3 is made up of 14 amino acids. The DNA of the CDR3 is TGTGCCAGCAGCTCAGTAGGTCCCGGGGAGACCCAGTACTTC. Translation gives CASSSVGPGETQYF. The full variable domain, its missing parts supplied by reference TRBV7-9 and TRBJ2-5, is DTGVSQNPRHKITKRGQNVTFRCDPISEHNRLYWYRQTLGQGPEFLTYFQNEAQLEKSRLLSDRFSAERPKGSFSTLEIQRTEQGDSAMYLCASSSVGPGETQYFGPGTRLLVL.

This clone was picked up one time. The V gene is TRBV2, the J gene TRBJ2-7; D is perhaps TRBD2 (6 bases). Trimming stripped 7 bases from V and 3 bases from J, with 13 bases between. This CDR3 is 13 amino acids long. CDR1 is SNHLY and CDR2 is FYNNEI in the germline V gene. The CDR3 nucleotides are TGTGCCAGCAATGGCGGGGTCCTCTACGAGCAGTACTTC. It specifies CASNGGVLYEQYF.

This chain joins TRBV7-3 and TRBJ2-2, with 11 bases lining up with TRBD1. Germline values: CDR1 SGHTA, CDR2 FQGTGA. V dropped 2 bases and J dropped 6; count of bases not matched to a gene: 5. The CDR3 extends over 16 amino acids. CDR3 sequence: CASSLRGQGGPGELFF. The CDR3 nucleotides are TGTGCCAGCAGCTTACGGGGACAGGGGGGTCCCGGGGAGCTGTTTTTT.

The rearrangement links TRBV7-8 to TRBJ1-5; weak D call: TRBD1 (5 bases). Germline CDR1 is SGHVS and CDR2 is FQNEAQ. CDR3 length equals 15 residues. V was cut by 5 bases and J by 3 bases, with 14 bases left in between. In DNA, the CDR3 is TGTGCCAGCAGCCCGTCGGGACTGCACAATCAGCCCCAGCATTTT. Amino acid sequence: CASSPSGLHNQPQHF.

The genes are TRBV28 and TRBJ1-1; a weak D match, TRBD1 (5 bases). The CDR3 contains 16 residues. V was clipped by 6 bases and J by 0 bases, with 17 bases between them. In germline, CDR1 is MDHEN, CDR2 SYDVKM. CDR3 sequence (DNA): TGTGCCAGCAGGCCGGGACCTCCTCGCTTGAACACTGAAGCTTTCTTT. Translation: CASRPGPPRLNTEAFF.

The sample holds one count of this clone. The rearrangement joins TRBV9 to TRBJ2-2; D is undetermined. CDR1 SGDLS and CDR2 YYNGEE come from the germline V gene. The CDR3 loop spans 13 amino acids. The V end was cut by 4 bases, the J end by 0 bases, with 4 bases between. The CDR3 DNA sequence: TGTGCCAGCAGCCTCGCGAACACCGGGGAGCTGTTTTTT. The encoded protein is CASSLANTGELFF.

DNA for the CDR3: TGCGCCAGCAGTGGGACGGGCAGACGGGGCTACACCTTC. It specifies CASSGTGRRGYTF. This rearrangement joins TRBV5-1 to TRBJ1-2, with TRBD1 as a possible D gene (5 bases). Between the trimmed V and J ends, which lost 5 bases and 8 bases, there was a span of 16 bases. CDR1 and CDR2 (germline): SGHRS, YFSETQ. The CDR3 consists of 13 residues.

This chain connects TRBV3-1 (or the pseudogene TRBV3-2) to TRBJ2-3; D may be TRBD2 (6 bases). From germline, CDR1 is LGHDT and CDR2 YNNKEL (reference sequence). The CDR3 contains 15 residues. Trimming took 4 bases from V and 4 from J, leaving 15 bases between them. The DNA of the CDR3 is TGTGCCAGCAGCCCCCGGGAGCAGGGCCCAGATACGCAGTATTTT. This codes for CASSPREQGPDTQYF.